These 23 T cell receptor beta chains were sequenced from one sample in a study of blood T cell repertoires in COVID-19. Sequencing was performed with immunoSEQ multiplex PCR; in TCRdb, only in-frame clones are kept and a portion is missing. The sample lists 470,000 or so clones; about 85% were seen once. Sequencing used PBMCs or T cells enriched from blood (not recorded which). Every receptor here comes from a woman aged 18-35 years with acute COVID-19.

The rearrangement links TRBV19 to TRBJ2-2; TRBD2 aligns across 12 bases. Germline CDR1 and CDR2: LNHDA and SQIVND (reference sequence). This CDR3 is 14 amino acids long. V trimming: 6 bases; J trimming: 7 bases; junction bases outside the gene matches: 3. Here the CDR3 reads CASRLAGGNGELFF. CDR3 coding DNA: TGTGCCAGTAGACTAGCGGGAGGTAACGGGGAGCTGTTTTTT.

A remark on this clone: Other DNA sequences of this sample code for an identical CDR3. The J gene is TRBJ1-1, the V gene TRBV7-3, with D perhaps matching TRBD1 (6 bases). Germline CDR1 and CDR2: SGHTA and FQGTGA. V lost 3 bases and J 7 bases, leaving 21 bases between the germline ends. This CDR3 region has 16 residues. CDR3 in amino acids: CASSFPSGTGGDEAFF. CDR3 bases: TGTGCCAGCAGCTTCCCGTCCGGGACGGGGGGCGATGAAGCTTTCTTT.

With respect to this clone: The junction shows a germline mismatch at one end, possibly a read error. At the DNA level, this CDR3 is encoded by other sequences in the same sample as well. DNA for the CDR3: TGTGCCAGCAGCCAGAGGTTCCGGGACCCACTCGGAGGGGGCTACACTTTC. This gives the protein CASSQRFRDPLGGGYTF. This chain uses TRBV3-1 (or the pseudogene TRBV3-2) with TRBJ1-2; 7 bases agree with TRBD1. Per the germline V gene, CDR1 is LGHDT and CDR2 is YNNKEL (reference sequence). CDR3 length: 17 amino acids.

The V and J genes are TRBV4-3 and TRBJ2-7, with D possibly being TRBD2 (5 bases). Germline-derived CDR1 and CDR2 are LGHNA and YSLEER. Trimming stripped 3 bases from V and 7 bases from J, with 16 bases between. The CDR3 consists of 14 residues. CDR3 DNA sequence: TGCGCCAGCAGCCAGGCAGGATTTTCGGGAGAGCAGTACTTC. The encoded protein is CASSQAGFSGEQYF.

The CDR3 loop reads CAWSLSGGHGELFF. CDR3 bases: TGTGCCTGGAGCTTGAGCGGGGGCCACGGGGAGCTGTTTTTT. The chain joins TRBV30 to TRBJ2-2; 8 bases are a match to TRBD2. After removal of 3 bases from V and 7 bases from J, the junction contained 7 bases not matched to a gene. Germline CDR1 GTSNPN, CDR2 SVGIG (reference sequence). This CDR3 region has 14 residues.

The chain carries TRBV15 and TRBJ1-5; possible D gene TRBD1, 6 bases. The CDR3 length is 16 residues. The germline V gene encodes CDR1 LNHNV and CDR2 YYDKDF (reference sequence). Trimming pared 1 base from V and 1 base from J, leaving 11 bases between. The CDR3 DNA reads as TGTGCCACCAGCAGAGCTCAGGGACAAAGCAATCAGCCCCAGCATTTT. Translation gives CATSRAQGQSNQPQHF.

The chain links TRBV29-1 to TRBJ1-1, with no clear D. The CDR3 is 11 residues long. Germline-derived CDR1 and CDR2 are SQVTM and ANQGSEA. Trimming took off 7 bases at V and 2 bases at J, with 8 bases between the two ends. The CDR3 protein is CSGYLNTEAFF. The CDR3 DNA sequence: TGCAGCGGCTACCTAAACACTGAAGCTTTCTTT.

V and J are TRBV6-5 and TRBJ1-2, with 9 bases matching TRBD1. CDR3 length: 15 amino acids. Germline loops: CDR1 MNHEY, CDR2 SVGAGI. With 2 bases clipped from V and 4 bases from J, the junction kept 5 bases outside the gene matches. CDR3 coding DNA: TGTGCCAGCAGTTACGGACAGGGGAGACTCTATGGCTACACCTTC. Translating gives CASSYGQGRLYGYTF.

J is TRBJ2-7 and V is TRBV3-1 (or the pseudogene TRBV3-2), with 14 bases aligning to TRBD2. The trim removed 3 bases at V and 5 bases at J, leaving 0 bases unmatched. Germline V gene data show CDR1 as LGHDT and CDR2 as YNNKEL (reference sequence). This CDR3 is built from 14 residues. DNA of the CDR3: TGTGCCAGCAGCCAGGGACTAGCGGGAGACGAGCAGTACTTC. Translating gives CASSQGLAGDEQYF.

V is TRBV2 and J is TRBJ2-1, with 10 bases lining up with TRBD2. Germline CDR1 SNHLY, CDR2 FYNNEI. The CDR3 loop spans 16 amino acids. V lost 4 bases to trimming and J lost 8 bases; unmatched junction nucleotides: 11. CDR3 loop: CASSVLAGLKGDEQFF. CDR3 in DNA: TGTGCCAGCAGTGTACTAGCGGGATTGAAGGGCGATGAGCAGTTCTTC.

The CDR3 is CASSQVSGGRTDTQYF. CDR3 nucleotides: TGCGCCAGCAGCCAAGTCTCTGGCGGGAGGACAGATACGCAGTATTTT. This sequence joins TRBV4-1 and TRBJ2-3; TRBD2 matches 8 bases. The germline V gene has CDR1 MGHRA and CDR2 YSYEKL. V lost 1 base and J lost 3; bases outside the gene matches: 6. The CDR3 is 16 residues long.

V and J are TRBV2 and TRBJ1-4; unclear D gene. V lost 6 bases and J lost 4, with 15 bases in between. Germline loops: CDR1 SNHLY, CDR2 FYNNEI. CDR3 length: 15 amino acids. CDR3 protein: CASSQQSVDNEKLFF. CDR3 DNA: TGTGCCAGCAGCCAACAGTCTGTTGATAATGAAAAACTGTTTTTT.

This chain links TRBV9 with TRBJ2-1; 9 bases are a match to TRBD1. The germline gives CDR1 SGDLS, CDR2 YYNGEE. Trimming removed 0 bases from V and 5 bases from J; junction bases left unmatched: 3. This CDR3 has 15 amino acids. This CDR3 reads CASSVGTGDNNEQFF. CDR3 nucleotide sequence: TGTGCCAGCAGCGTAGGGACAGGGGACAACAATGAGCAGTTCTTC.

This clone was observed a single time. The J gene is TRBJ1-2, the V gene TRBV30; D perhaps matches TRBD1 (5 bases). Germline CDR1 and CDR2: GTSNPN and SVGIG (reference sequence). Trimming took off 3 bases at V and 8 bases at J, with 16 bases between the two ends. The CDR3 length is 13 residues. The CDR3 spells CAWSNKQGTGYTF. Here the CDR3 DNA reads TGTGCCTGGAGCAATAAGCAGGGAACAGGCTACACCTTC.

The chain is built from TRBV5-1 and TRBJ2-4; D is unresolved. CDR3 size: 14 residues. In germline, CDR1 is SGHRS, CDR2 YFSETQ. V was cut by 4 bases and J by 0 bases, with 8 bases left in between. The CDR3 loop is CASSRLVAKNIQYF. The CDR3 bases are TGCGCCAGCAGCCGACTCGTAGCCAAAAACATTCAGTACTTC.

The rearrangement joins TRBV6-5 to TRBJ2-7; the match to TRBD2 covers 12 bases. V dropped 6 bases and J dropped 2; count of bases not matched to a gene: 5. CDR1 MNHEY and CDR2 SVGAGI come from the germline V gene. The CDR3 sequence is 15 residues long. The CDR3 reads CASSGLAGPTYEQYF. CDR3 DNA: TGTGCCAGCAGCGGACTAGCGGGACCCACCTACGAGCAGTACTTC.

The CDR3 bases are TGTGCCAGTAGTGTCTACCTGGGCGGGTCGGTTCTACGGAACACTGAAGCTTTCTTT. Translating it yields CASSVYLGGSVLRNTEAFF. The chain uses TRBV19 and TRBJ1-1; D is ambiguous. The germline CDR1 and CDR2 sequences are LNHDA and SQIVND (reference sequence). The CDR3 is 19 residues long. Trimming left V 5 bases short and J 1 base short, with 26 bases between.

With respect to this clone: In the same sample, other DNA sequences code for this CDR3. The gene calls are TRBV7-3 and TRBJ1-2, with D tentatively TRBD1 (5 bases). The CDR3 is 13 amino acids. Germline loops: CDR1 SGHTA, CDR2 FQGTGA. Trimming left V 5 bases short and J 1 base short, with 8 bases between. This CDR3 reads CASSPDSNYGYTF. CDR3 sequence (DNA): TGTGCCAGCAGCCCAGACAGTAACTATGGCTACACCTTC.

This clone was seen a handful of times. The chain employs TRBV27 and TRBJ1-2; 8 positions agree with TRBD1. The V segment lost 3 bases and the J segment 8 bases; nucleotides outside the gene matches: 14. This CDR3 has 16 residues. Germline V CDR1 and CDR2: MNHEY, SMNVEV (reference sequence). The DNA for the CDR3 is TGTGCCAGCAGTTTCACGCCCAAACGACAGGGGAGCGGCTACACCTTC. Translation gives CASSFTPKRQGSGYTF.

Note on this clone: Distinct nucleotide sequences in the sample also encode this CDR3. The V gene is TRBV5-1, the J gene TRBJ1-2; 9 nucleotides agree with TRBD1. Germline V lookup: CDR1 SGHRS, CDR2 YFSETQ. V trimming: 2 bases; J trimming: 7 bases; junction bases outside the gene matches: 3. This CDR3 contains 13 residues. The CDR3 reads CASSFGDRAGYTF. CDR3 sequence (DNA): TGCGCCAGCAGCTTTGGGGACAGGGCTGGCTACACCTTC.

The V and J genes are TRBV10-3 and TRBJ1-1, with a weak D call TRBD1 (6 bases). Germline CDR1 and CDR2: ENHRY and SYGVKD. CDR3 length: 17 amino acids. Trimming pared 0 bases from V and 0 bases from J, leaving 14 bases between. CDR3 DNA: TGTGCCATCAGTGAGTCGGGTTTACAGGGCCTGAACACTGAAGCTTTCTTT. It specifies CAISESGLQGLNTEAFF.

The chain carries TRBV3-1 (or the pseudogene TRBV3-2) and TRBJ1-1; TRBD1 is a possible D gene (6 bases). Germline CDR1 is LGHDT and CDR2 is YNNKEL (reference sequence). Trimming took off 6 bases at V and 6 bases at J, with 11 bases between the two ends. The CDR3 sequence is 12 residues long. In nucleotides, the CDR3 is TGTGCCAGCAGGATCGGACAGTCTGAAGCTTTCTTT. It translates to CASRIGQSEAFF.

V usage is TRBV11-2 and J usage is TRBJ2-1; 11 positions match TRBD2. The CDR3 is 16 residues long. Germline CDR1 and CDR2: SGHAT and FQNNGV. After removal of 1 base from V and 7 bases from J, the junction contained 6 bases not matched to a gene. In DNA, the CDR3 is TGTGCCAGCAGCTTAGGTTCTAGCGGGGGGTGGAATGAGCAGTTCTTC. As protein: CASSLGSSGGWNEQFF.